Following are 31 T cell receptor beta chains from one sample sequenced in a study of regulatory T cells in long-lasting Graves disease. The authors built TCR beta libraries using iRepertoire HTBI primers and Arm-PCR of CDR3 regions. Via MiXCR, TCRdb re-called the multiplex PCR reads, giving one row per CDR3 protein. The data contain around 400,000 distinct CDR3 sequences, 15% of them singletons. Time point defined: newly diagnosed GD, antithyroid drugs for less than 3 months. PBMC-extracted RNA yielded the TCR library. Here the sequenced sample was peripheral blood mononuclear cells (PBMCs), taken at new diagnosis, from a patient treated with antithyroid drugs. These receptors were collected from a female donor with Graves disease.

The chain recombines TRBV9 with TRBJ2-7; D may be TRBD1 or TRBD2 (5 bases each). This CDR3 region has 14 residues. The germline gives CDR1 SGDLS, CDR2 YYNGEE. The germline V and J ends were trimmed by 0 bases and 1 base, with 8 bases remaining between them. CDR3 sequence reads: CASSVAWGSYEQYF. CDR3 sequence (DNA): TGTGCCAGCAGCGTAGCGTGGGGGTCCTACGAGCAGTACTTC.

This clonotype has at least ten counts. This chain uses TRBV20-1 with TRBJ1-5; D is possibly TRBD1 (6 bases). The CDR3 is 15 residues long. CDR1 is DFQATT and CDR2 is SNEGSKA in the germline V gene (reference sequence). V was trimmed by 2 bases and J by 2 bases, leaving 13 bases between them. The CDR3 sequence: CSARLGGGGNQPQHF. CDR3 bases: TGCAGTGCTAGATTGGGGGGCGGCGGCAATCAGCCCCAGCATTTT.

This clonotype came up many times. CDR3 sequence reads: CSASLRGFGNTIYF. CDR3 nucleotides: TGCAGTGCTAGCCTACGGGGGTTTGGAAACACCATATATTTT. The chain carries TRBV20-1 and TRBJ1-3, with a possible D match to TRBD1 (5 bases). Looked up from germline, CDR1 is DFQATT and CDR2 is SNEGSKA (reference sequence). CDR3 length equals 14 residues. V shed 3 bases and J shed 3 bases, with 12 bases lying between them.

Ten or more counts support this clonotype. This chain joins TRBV2 and TRBJ1-6, with 7 bases lining up with TRBD1. This CDR3 has 15 residues. The V gene's germline CDR1 is SNHLY and CDR2 FYNNEI. The V segment lost 6 bases and the J segment 9 bases; nucleotides outside the gene matches: 11. The CDR3 loop is CASRPQGTRGSPLHF. In DNA form, the CDR3 reads TGTGCCAGCAGGCCACAGGGGACAAGAGGTTCACCCCTCCACTTT. The entire variable domain, with the rest obtained from reference TRBV2 and TRBJ1-6, is as follows: EPEVTQTPSHQVTQMGQEVILRCVPISNHLYFYWYRQILGQKVEFLVSFYNNEISEKSEIFDDQFSVERPDGSNFTLKIRSTKLEDSAMYFCASRPQGTRGSPLHFGNGTRLTVT.

On this clonotype itself: A far larger clone lies a single base away; this is likely a read error. The chain carries TRBV2 and TRBJ2-5, with 10 nucleotides matching TRBD2. The DNA end lines up better with TRBJ2-1; the J call may be wrong. The germline gives CDR1 SNHLY, CDR2 FYNNEI. There are 15 residues in the CDR3. For the CDR3, the DNA is TGTGCCAGCAGTCCTCTAGCGGGAGAGTACGGTAAGCAGTTCTTC. It translates to CASSPLAGEYGKQFF.

This clonotype has at least ten counts. The rearrangement joins TRBV5-1 to TRBJ2-1; 10 nucleotides match TRBD2. Germline V gene lookup returns CDR1 SGHRS and CDR2 YFSETQ. The ends lost 4 bases at V and 1 base at J; junction bases unmatched: 8. The CDR3 has 17 amino acids. CDR3 bases: TGCGCCAGCAGCCCTGGAAGCGGGGGGGCTTCCTACAATGAGCAGTTCTTC. This codes for CASSPGSGGASYNEQFF.

The J gene is TRBJ1-2, the V gene TRBV6-2 or TRBV6-3, with TRBD1 identical over 10 bases. CDR3 size: 15 residues. Germline V CDR1 and CDR2: MNHEY, SVGEGT. The J segment lost 4 bases and the V segment lost 7 bases, leaving 9 bases of the junction unmatched. In DNA, the CDR3 is TGTGCCAGCACTCCACCGGGACAGGGGACCTATGGCTACACCTTC. Translating gives CASTPPGQGTYGYTF.

The sample holds many counts of this clonotype. The rearrangement links TRBV13 to TRBJ1-4, with D uncertain. The CDR3 has 17 amino acids. Trimming stripped 1 base from V and 0 bases from J, with 12 bases between. Per germline, CDR1 PRHDT and CDR2 FYEKMQ (reference sequence). This chain's CDR3 is CASSLAGLEATNEKLFF. The DNA for the CDR3 is TGTGCCAGCAGCTTAGCGGGTCTCGAGGCAACTAATGAAAAACTGTTTTTT.

This clonotype was seen repeatedly, ten times or more. CDR3 in amino acids: CSARGWDIRGPNSPLHF. CDR3 sequence (DNA): TGCAGTGCTAGAGGCTGGGACATCCGAGGGCCTAATTCACCCCTCCACTTT. J is TRBJ1-6 and V is TRBV20-1, with a tentative D call TRBD1 (6 bases). From germline, CDR1 is DFQATT and CDR2 SNEGSKA (reference sequence). The CDR3 sequence is 17 residues long. V lost 1 base to trimming and J lost 6 bases, with 19 bases between them.

The CDR3 DNA reads as TGTGCCAGTAGTACGGACAGGGTTGGATTCGGGAACATTCAGTACTTC. Translating gives CASSTDRVGFGNIQYF. The rearrangement joins TRBV19 to TRBJ2-4; 8 nucleotides line up with TRBD1. The germline CDR1 and CDR2 sequences are LNHDA and SQIVND (reference sequence). There are 16 residues in the CDR3. Losses at the gene ends were 4 bases for V and 7 bases for J; bases not matched to a gene: 12.

The sample holds many counts of this clonotype. The chain combines TRBV4-3 with TRBJ1-1; maybe TRBD1 (5 bases). Per the germline V gene, CDR1 is LGHNA and CDR2 is YSLEER. There are 15 residues in the CDR3. The V end was cut by 3 bases, the J end by 5 bases, with 16 bases between. The CDR3 region has the DNA TGCGCCAGCAGCCAGTCTTGGGGGAGAGATACTGAAGCTTTCTTT. It yields the protein CASSQSWGRDTEAFF.

This clonotype has a count of ten or more. The chain combines TRBV12-3 or TRBV12-4 with TRBJ1-1, with 8 bases matching TRBD1. With V trimmed by 6 bases and J by 6 bases, 12 bases remained unmatched. CDR3 size: 15 residues. CDR3 bases: TGTGCCAGCAGGGGTCTTCAGGGGGCGGAAGCTGAAGCTTTCTTT. Its translation: CASRGLQGAEAEAFF.

This clonotype was counted ten times or more. This chain connects TRBV7-6 to TRBJ2-7; no clear D gene. The CDR3 spans 12 residues. The germline CDR1 and CDR2 sequences are SGHVS and FNYEAQ. The V and J ends lost 5 bases and 12 bases respectively, with 17 bases between them. Here the CDR3 DNA reads TGTGCCAGCAGCCCACCGGGCGGCGCACCGTACTTC. As protein: CASSPPGGAPYF. The full variable domain, in which reference TRBV7-6 and TRBJ2-7 provide the parts outside the CDR3, is GAGVSQSPRYKVTKRGQDVALRCDPISGHVSLYWYRQALGQGPEFLTYFNYEAQQDKSGLPNDRFSAERPEGSISTLTIQRTEQRDSAMYRCASSPPGGAPYFGPGTRLTVT.

In its sample, this clonotype was seen many times. The chain links TRBV27 to TRBJ2-3; 11 nucleotides agree with TRBD2. The CDR3 loop spans 16 amino acids. Germline CDR1 and CDR2: MNHEY and SMNVEV (reference sequence). J was trimmed by 4 bases and V by 7 bases; bases with no gene match: 10. The CDR3, as DNA: TGTGCCAGCACCACCCCGGGACTAGCGGTATCAGATACGCAGTATTTT. Encoded protein: CASTTPGLAVSDTQYF.

The V and J genes are TRBV6-5 and TRBJ2-3, with D possibly being TRBD1 or TRBD2 (5 bases each). The V end was cut by 2 bases, the J end by 4 bases, with 10 bases between. Per the germline V gene, CDR1 is MNHEY and CDR2 is SVGAGI. CDR3 length equals 14 residues. For the CDR3, the DNA is TGTGCCAGCAGTTACGATCAGGGACCAGATACGCAGTATTTT. Translated: CASSYDQGPDTQYF.

The chain recombines TRBV2 with TRBJ2-2; 13 bases align to TRBD2. CDR3 size: 16 residues. Germline trimming cut 5 bases from V and 5 bases from J; bases unmatched to any gene: 5. CDR1 and CDR2 from the germline V gene are SNHLY and FYNNEI. As DNA, the CDR3 is TGTGCCAGCAGTCTCGGACTAGCGGGAGAAACCGGGGAGCTGTTTTTT. Protein product: CASSLGLAGETGELFF.

V usage is TRBV7-3 and J usage is TRBJ2-1; 7 bases are a match to TRBD2. The CDR3 spans 14 residues. V lost 5 bases, J lost 7 bases, and 8 bases stayed unmatched. Germline-derived CDR1 and CDR2 are SGHTA and FQGTGA. CDR3 region: CASSPGTRGNEQFF. The CDR3 nucleotides read TGTGCCAGCAGCCCCGGGACGCGGGGGAATGAGCAGTTCTTC.

This clonotype was counted many times. The V gene is TRBV6-1, the J gene TRBJ2-3; D might be TRBD2 (6 bases). CDR1 and CDR2 (germline): MNHNS, SASEGT. Deletions cut 0 bases from V and 2 bases from J, with 9 bases between. The CDR3 runs 15 residues. CDR3 DNA sequence: TGTGCCAGCAGTGAAGCTGCTAGCGACACAGATACGCAGTATTTT. Amino acids: CASSEAASDTDTQYF.

This clonotype has a handful of counts. The J gene is TRBJ1-5, the V gene TRBV6-1; unclear D gene. The V gene lost 2 bases and the J gene lost 7 bases, with 21 bases spanning the gap. The length of the CDR3 is 17 residues. Germline loops: CDR1 MNHNS, CDR2 SASEGT. CDR3 residues: CASSELVARQPGQPQHF. As DNA, the CDR3 is TGTGCCAGCAGTGAACTCGTAGCTCGGCAGCCGGGGCAGCCCCAGCATTTT.

Worth noting for this clonotype: At one of its ends the junction is not consistent with the germline gene, which may arise from a read error. The gene calls are TRBV27 and TRBJ1-1; perhaps TRBD1 as D (6 bases). The CDR3 totals 14 residues. Germline V lookup: CDR1 MNHEY, CDR2 SMNVEV (reference sequence). The CDR3 DNA reads TGTGCCAGCAGTTTACTCAGGGGAGACACTGAAGCTTCCTTT. Its protein is CASSLLRGDTEASF.

This clonotype was counted between two and nine times. The V gene is TRBV13, the J gene TRBJ2-2; 9 bases agree with TRBD1. The CDR3 is 16 residues long. CDR1 is PRHDT and CDR2 is FYEKMQ in the germline V gene (reference sequence). Unmatched junction bases numbered 9, after V lost 5 bases and J lost 5 bases. CDR3 residues: CASSKPGQGRTGELFF. The CDR3, as DNA: TGTGCCAGCAGCAAGCCGGGACAGGGAAGAACCGGGGAGCTGTTTTTT.

The rearrangement links TRBV11-2 to TRBJ1-4; 11 nucleotides line up with TRBD1. Unmatched junction bases numbered 2, after V lost 4 bases and J lost 7 bases. This CDR3 contains 14 residues. Germline V gene sequence: CDR1 SGHAT, CDR2 FQNNGV. CDR3 residues: CASSWGQGVEKLFF. CDR3 DNA: TGTGCCAGCAGCTGGGGACAGGGGGTTGAAAAACTGTTTTTT.

The V gene is TRBV20-1, the J gene TRBJ2-2, with TRBD2 matching 7 bases. Unmatched junction bases numbered 11, after V lost 3 bases and J lost 4 bases. This CDR3 has 16 amino acids. Germline CDR1 reads DFQATT; CDR2 reads SNEGSKA (reference sequence). Here the CDR3 DNA reads TGCAGTGCTAGGATAGGGAGGGGCGCTGGCACCGGGGAGCTGTTTTTT. Protein: CSARIGRGAGTGELFF.

This clonotype was found many times. This chain uses TRBV6-2 or TRBV6-3 with TRBJ2-3; D is undetermined. The CDR3 extends over 14 amino acids. Trimming left V 0 bases short and J 5 bases short, with 9 bases between. CDR1 is MNHEY and CDR2 is SVGEGT in the germline V gene. CDR3: CASSYSQEEDTQYF. The CDR3 DNA is TGTGCCAGCAGTTACTCACAAGAGGAAGATACGCAGTATTTT.

At least ten counts were recorded for this clonotype. This chain uses TRBV7-8 with TRBJ2-7, with 7 bases aligning to TRBD1. Trimming took 5 bases from V and 3 from J; bases not matched to a gene: 10. The CDR3 consists of 15 residues. CDR1 is SGHVS and CDR2 is FQNEAQ in the germline V gene. The CDR3 DNA follows: TGTGCCAGCAGCCCGAGACACCGGGACAGCTACGAGCAGTACTTC. Translating it yields CASSPRHRDSYEQYF.

Points on this clonotype: A read error may explain this, as a much larger clone is one base away. The chain has TRBV7-2 and TRBJ1-3; D gene uncertain. This CDR3 region has 12 residues. Germline V gives CDR1 SGHTA, CDR2 FQGNSA. The CDR3 sequence: CATSPLLHTIYF. CDR3 nucleotides: TGTGCCACCAGCCCTCTTCTCCACACCATATATTTT.

This clonotype was seen only a few times. The rearrangement uses TRBV3-1 and TRBJ2-5, with 14 bases identical to TRBD2. Germline lookup yields CDR1 LGHDT and CDR2 YNNKEL (reference sequence). The V gene end was trimmed by 1 base and the J gene end by 5 bases; junction bases not matched to a gene: 6. CDR3 size: 17 residues. CDR3 loop: CASSQGGTSGRGETQYF. The CDR3 nucleotides read TGTGCCAGCAGCCAAGGAGGGACTAGCGGGAGAGGGGAGACCCAGTACTTC.

To note about this clonotype: A single base separates this from a much larger clone, so it may be a read error. The conserved final phenylalanine or tryptophan is absent from the CDR3, which likely points to a read error. The chain combines TRBV27 with TRBJ1-1, with 7 bases lining up with TRBD1. Germline V gene sequence: CDR1 MNHEY, CDR2 SMNVEV (reference sequence). After removal of 5 bases from V and 6 bases from J, the junction contained 6 bases not matched to a gene. The CDR3 contains 13 residues. CDR3 sequence (DNA): TGTGCCAGCAGTACGACAGGGTTCGCTGAAGCTTTCTCT. Its translation: CASSTTGFAEAFS.

This clonotype has at least ten counts. CDR3 sequence reads: CASSLKTRDYEQYF. DNA for the CDR3: TGTGCCAGCAGCTTAAAGACGAGGGACTACGAGCAGTACTTC. The genes are TRBV7-9 and TRBJ2-7; D is possibly TRBD2 (5 bases). Trimming took off 2 bases at V and 3 bases at J, with 11 bases between the two ends. Per the germline V gene, CDR1 is SEHNR and CDR2 is FQNEAQ (reference sequence). This CDR3 is built from 14 residues.

This clonotype was detected ten times or more. In DNA form, the CDR3 reads TGTGCCAGCAGCCCGATGGGACAGGGGGCGGCTGGCTACACCTTC. Its protein is CASSPMGQGAAGYTF. V is TRBV7-9 and J is TRBJ1-2; 12 bases match TRBD1. This CDR3 has 15 amino acids. Germline V gene data show CDR1 as SEHNR and CDR2 as FQNEAQ (reference sequence). The trim removed 5 bases at V and 7 bases at J, leaving 8 bases unmatched.

This clonotype was detected many times. The rearrangement uses TRBV6-2 or TRBV6-3 and TRBJ1-5; TRBD1 matches at 9 bases. The CDR3 spans 14 residues. Germline CDR1 and CDR2: MNHEY and SVGEGT. Trimming cost V 5 bases and J 4 bases; bases outside gene matches: 3. Here the CDR3 reads CASSEGQGNQPQHF. The CDR3 DNA follows: TGTGCCAGCAGTGAAGGACAGGGGAATCAGCCCCAGCATTTT.